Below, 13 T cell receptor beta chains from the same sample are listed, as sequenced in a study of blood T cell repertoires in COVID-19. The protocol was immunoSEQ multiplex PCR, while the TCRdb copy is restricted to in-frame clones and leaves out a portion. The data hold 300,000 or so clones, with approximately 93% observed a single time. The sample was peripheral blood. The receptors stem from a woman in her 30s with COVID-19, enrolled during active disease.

The CDR3 coding sequence is TGTGCCAGCAGTTTAATAGCGGGGGGATCGGATGGCTACACCTTC. It translates to CASSLIAGGSDGYTF. The chain carries TRBV28 and TRBJ1-2; maybe TRBD1 (5 bases). Trimming cost V 2 bases and J 6 bases, with 16 bases left between them. Germline values: CDR1 MDHEN, CDR2 SYDVKM. The CDR3 contains 15 residues.

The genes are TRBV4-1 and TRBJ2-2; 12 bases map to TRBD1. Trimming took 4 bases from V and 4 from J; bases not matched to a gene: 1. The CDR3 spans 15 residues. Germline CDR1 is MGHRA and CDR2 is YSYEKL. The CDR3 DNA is TGCGCCAGCAGCCGGGACAGGGGGCGCACCGGGGAGCTGTTTTTT. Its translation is CASSRDRGRTGELFF.

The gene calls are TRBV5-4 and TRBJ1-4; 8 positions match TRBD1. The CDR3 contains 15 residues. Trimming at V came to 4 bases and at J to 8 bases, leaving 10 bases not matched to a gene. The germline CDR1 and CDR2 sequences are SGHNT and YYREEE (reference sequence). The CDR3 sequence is CASSLKTGVDEKLFF. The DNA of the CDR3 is TGTGCCAGCAGCCTAAAGACAGGGGTAGACGAAAAACTGTTTTTT.

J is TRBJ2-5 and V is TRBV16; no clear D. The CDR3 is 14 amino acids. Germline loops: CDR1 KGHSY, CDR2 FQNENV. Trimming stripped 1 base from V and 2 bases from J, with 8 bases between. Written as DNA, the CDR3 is TGTGCCAGCAGCCAATTCCAGGAACAAGAGACCCAGTACTTC. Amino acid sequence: CASSQFQEQETQYF.

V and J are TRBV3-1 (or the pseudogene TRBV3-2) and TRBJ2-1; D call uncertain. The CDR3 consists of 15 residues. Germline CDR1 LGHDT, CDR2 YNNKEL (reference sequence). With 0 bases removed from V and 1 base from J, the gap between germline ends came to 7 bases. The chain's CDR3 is CASSQDISSYNEQFF. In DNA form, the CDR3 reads TGTGCCAGCAGCCAAGATATTTCGTCCTACAATGAGCAGTTCTTC.

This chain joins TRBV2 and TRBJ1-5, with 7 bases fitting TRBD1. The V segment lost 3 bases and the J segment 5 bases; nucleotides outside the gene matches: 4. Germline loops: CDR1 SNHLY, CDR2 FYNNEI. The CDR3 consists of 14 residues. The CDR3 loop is CASSETGFYQPQHF. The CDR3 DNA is TGTGCCAGCAGTGAGACAGGGTTCTATCAGCCCCAGCATTTT. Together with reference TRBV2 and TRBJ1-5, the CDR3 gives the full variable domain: EPEVTQTPSHQVTQMGQEVILRCVPISNHLYFYWYRQILGQKVEFLVSFYNNEISEKSEIFDDQFSVERPDGSNFTLKIRSTKLEDSAMYFCASSETGFYQPQHFGDGTRLSIL.

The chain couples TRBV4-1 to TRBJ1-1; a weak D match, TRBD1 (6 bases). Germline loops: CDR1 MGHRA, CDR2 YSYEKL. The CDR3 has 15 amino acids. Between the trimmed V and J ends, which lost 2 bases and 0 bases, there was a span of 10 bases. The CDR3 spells CASSQQTGLNTEAFF. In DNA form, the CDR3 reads TGCGCCAGCAGCCAACAGACAGGACTGAACACTGAAGCTTTCTTT.

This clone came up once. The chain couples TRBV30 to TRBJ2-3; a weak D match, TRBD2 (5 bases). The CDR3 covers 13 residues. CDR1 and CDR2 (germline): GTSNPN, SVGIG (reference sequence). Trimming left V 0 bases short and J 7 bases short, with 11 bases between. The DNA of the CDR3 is TGTGCCTGGAGTGTAACTAGTTCGAATACGCAGTATTTT. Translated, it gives CAWSVTSSNTQYF.

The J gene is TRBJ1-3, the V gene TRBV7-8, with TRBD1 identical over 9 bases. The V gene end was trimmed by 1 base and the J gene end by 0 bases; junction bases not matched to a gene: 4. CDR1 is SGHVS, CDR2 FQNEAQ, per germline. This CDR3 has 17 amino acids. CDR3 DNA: TGTGCCAGCAGCTTAGGGCGGACAGGGGCCTCTGGAAACACCATATATTTT. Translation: CASSLGRTGASGNTIYF.

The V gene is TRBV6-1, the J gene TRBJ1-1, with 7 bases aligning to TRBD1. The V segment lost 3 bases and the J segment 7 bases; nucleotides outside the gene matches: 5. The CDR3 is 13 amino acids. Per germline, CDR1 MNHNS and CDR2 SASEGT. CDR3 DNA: TGTGCCAGCAGTGACAGGGGGTCCGATGAAGCTTTCTTT. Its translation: CASSDRGSDEAFF.

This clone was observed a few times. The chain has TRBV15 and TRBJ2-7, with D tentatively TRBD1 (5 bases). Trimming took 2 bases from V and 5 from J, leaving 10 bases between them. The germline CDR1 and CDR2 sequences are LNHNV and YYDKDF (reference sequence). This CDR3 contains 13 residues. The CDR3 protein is CATSRPDTHEQYF. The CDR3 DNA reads TGTGCCACCAGCAGACCGGACACCCACGAGCAGTACTTC.

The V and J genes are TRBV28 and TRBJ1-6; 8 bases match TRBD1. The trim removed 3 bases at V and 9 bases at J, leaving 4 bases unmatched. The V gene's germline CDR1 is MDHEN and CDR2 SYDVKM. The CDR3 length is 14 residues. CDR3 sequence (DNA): TGTGCCAGCAGTTTGAGGACAGGGTCTTCACCCCTCCACTTT. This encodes CASSLRTGSSPLHF. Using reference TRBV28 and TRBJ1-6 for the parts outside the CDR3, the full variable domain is DVKVTQSSRYLVKRTGEKVFLECVQDMDHENMFWYRQDPGLGLRLIYFSYDVKMKEKGDIPEGYSVSREKKERFSLILESASTNQTSMYLCASSLRTGSSPLHFGNGTRLTVT.

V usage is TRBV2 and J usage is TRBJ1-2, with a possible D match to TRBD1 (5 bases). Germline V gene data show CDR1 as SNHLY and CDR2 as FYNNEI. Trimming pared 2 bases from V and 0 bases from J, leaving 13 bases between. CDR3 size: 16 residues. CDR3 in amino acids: CASSERTFGANYGYTF. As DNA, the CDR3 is TGTGCCAGCAGTGAACGGACATTTGGAGCTAACTATGGCTACACCTTC.